Sequencing of this T cell receptor beta chain was carried out in a study of neoadjuvant anti-PD-1 for oral cavity cancer. The wider study: Non-progressing patients received a fourth nivolumab dose near day 43, then surgery on days 50-56.

Trimming left V 7 bases short and J 4 bases short, with 8 bases between. CDR1 and CDR2 from the germline V gene are MNHNS and SASEGT. The CDR3 sequence is 12 residues long. Measured with immunoSEQ multiplex PCR; TCRdb has only the in-frame clones, and not every one. The profile shows about 14,000 clones, 65% of them singletons. Patients had newly diagnosed, untreated stage II-IVA oral cavity squamous cell carcinoma. Cohort: HPV-negative, locally advanced oral cavity squamous cell carcinoma patients. The genes are TRBV6-1 and TRBJ2-4; D ambiguous. This clonotype originated in a person between 40 and 80 years old with oral cavity squamous cell carcinoma. The sample in question was PBMCs, obtained before nivolumab (anti-PD-1) treatment. The CDR3 sequence: CASKDAKNIQYF. The DNA of the CDR3 is TGTGCCAGCAAGGACGCAAAAAACATTCAGTACTTC.